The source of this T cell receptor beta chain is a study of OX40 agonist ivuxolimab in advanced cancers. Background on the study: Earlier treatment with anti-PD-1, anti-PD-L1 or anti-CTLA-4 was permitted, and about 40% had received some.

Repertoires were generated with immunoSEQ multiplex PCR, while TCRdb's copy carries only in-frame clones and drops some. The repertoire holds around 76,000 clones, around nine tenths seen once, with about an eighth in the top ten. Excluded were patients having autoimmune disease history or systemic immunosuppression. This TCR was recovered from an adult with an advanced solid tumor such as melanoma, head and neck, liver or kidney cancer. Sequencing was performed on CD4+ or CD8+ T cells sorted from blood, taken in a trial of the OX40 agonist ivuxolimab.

The CDR3 DNA reads as TGTGCCAGCAGCCGCGAACTAGCGTCCTCCTACGAGCAGTACTTC. It specifies CASSRELASSYEQYF. This sequence joins TRBV28 and TRBJ2-7; 7 bases match TRBD2. CDR1 and CDR2 from the germline V gene are MDHEN and SYDVKM. The length of the CDR3 is 15 residues. J lost 0 bases, V lost 6 bases, and 8 bases had no gene match.